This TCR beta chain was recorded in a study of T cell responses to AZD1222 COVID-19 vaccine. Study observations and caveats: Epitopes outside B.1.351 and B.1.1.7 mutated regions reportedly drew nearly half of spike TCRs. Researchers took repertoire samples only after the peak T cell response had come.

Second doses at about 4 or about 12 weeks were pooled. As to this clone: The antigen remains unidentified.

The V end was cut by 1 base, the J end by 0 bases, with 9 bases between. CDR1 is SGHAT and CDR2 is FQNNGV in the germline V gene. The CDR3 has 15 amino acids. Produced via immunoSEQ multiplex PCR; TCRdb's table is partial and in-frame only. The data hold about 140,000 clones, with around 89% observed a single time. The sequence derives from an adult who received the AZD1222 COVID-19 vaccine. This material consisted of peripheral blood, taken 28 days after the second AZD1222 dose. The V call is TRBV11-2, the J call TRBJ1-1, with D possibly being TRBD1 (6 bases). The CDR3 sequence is CASSLGTVMNTEAFF. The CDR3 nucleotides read TGTGCCAGCAGCTTAGGGACAGTTATGAACACTGAAGCTTTCTTT.